A single sample is the source of the 21 T cell receptor beta chains below, sequenced in a study of neurological immune-mediated disorders. TCRdb independently ran MiXCR on the 5' RACE reads; one entry per CDR3 protein. In the table there are tens of thousands of distinct CDR3 sequences, roughly 14% of which are singletons. The sequenced material came from PBMCs. These receptors were obtained from a woman aged 50 to 60 with HTLV-1-associated myelopathy (HAM/TSP).

This clonotype was observed many times. The chain recombines TRBV3-1 with TRBJ1-6; no definite D call. V dropped 1 base and J dropped 5 bases, with 15 bases sitting between them. Germline V gives CDR1 LGHDT, CDR2 YNNKEL (reference sequence). The CDR3 extends over 17 amino acids. CDR3: CASSQGSQAGNNSPLHF. The CDR3, as DNA: TGTGCCAGCAGCCAAGGGTCCCAAGCGGGTAATAATTCACCCCTCCACTTT.

This clonotype occurred a few times. At one of its ends the junction is not consistent with the germline gene, which may arise from a read error. The genes are TRBV7-9 and TRBJ2-2; 8 nucleotides agree with TRBD1. This CDR3 has 15 amino acids. Germline values: CDR1 SEHNR, CDR2 FQNEAQ (reference sequence). The CDR3, as DNA: TGTGCCAGCAGCACCCGGACAGGGATAACCGGGGCGCTGTTTTTT. Translating gives CASSTRTGITGALFF.

This clonotype was counted many times. The rearrangement links TRBV6-6 to TRBJ1-4; tentative D call: TRBD1 (6 bases). V lost 2 bases to trimming and J lost 14 bases, with 9 bases between them. Germline V CDR1 and CDR2: MNHNY, SVGAGI (reference sequence). The CDR3 sequence is 11 residues long. CDR3 DNA: TGTGCCAGCAGTTACGGGGGCGTGCTGTTTTTT. This sequence encodes CASSYGGVLFF.

This clonotype was observed many times. The chain links TRBV12-3 or TRBV12-4 to TRBJ1-1, with TRBD1 matching 8 bases. V was clipped by 2 bases and J by 5 bases; unmatched bases: 4. There are 14 residues in the CDR3. The CDR3 loop is CASSLSTGGTEAFF. The CDR3, as DNA: TGTGCCAGCAGTTTATCAACAGGGGGAACTGAAGCTTTCTTT.

The J gene is TRBJ1-4, the V gene TRBV6-6; 7 bases match TRBD1. CDR3 length: 16 residues. Trimming cost V 2 bases and J 3 bases; bases outside gene matches: 6. Per the germline V gene, CDR1 is MNHNY and CDR2 is SVGAGI (reference sequence). CDR3 region: CASSYRRTGPNEKLFF. In DNA, the CDR3 is TGTGCCAGCAGTTACCGGCGGACAGGTCCTAATGAAAAACTGTTTTTT.

This clonotype showed up many times. This sequence joins TRBV6-1 and TRBJ1-4, with TRBD1 matching over 9 bases. The CDR3 extends over 16 amino acids. The V and J ends lost 8 bases and 2 bases, in that order; junction bases with no gene match: 9. Germline lookup yields CDR1 MNHNS and CDR2 SASEGT. CDR3 bases: TGTGCCAGCGCGAGGACAGGGGATCGGACTAATGAAAAACTGTTTTTT. Its translation is CASARTGDRTNEKLFF.

On this clonotype: One end of the junction does not line up with germline, which may come from a read error. The chain links TRBV6-2 or TRBV6-3 to TRBJ2-4; TRBD2 matches at 14 bases. Germline CDR1 is MNHEY and CDR2 is SVGEGT. This CDR3 has 16 residues. CDR3 sequence: CSSSYVTSGGAGIQYF. The CDR3 nucleotides read TGTTCCAGCAGTTACGTGACTAGCGGGGGGGCCGGGATTCAGTACTTC.

A word on this clonotype: The final CDR3 position lacks the conserved phenylalanine or tryptophan, pointing to a likely read error. The CDR3 DNA reads TGCAGTGCTAGAAGGCTGGGGCTCAGCTCCTACAATGAGCAGTTCCTC. Residues: CSARRLGLSSYNEQFL. V and J are TRBV20-1 and TRBJ2-1; D possibly corresponds to TRBD1 (5 bases). CDR1 DFQATT and CDR2 SNEGSKA come from the germline V gene (reference sequence). V was cut by 2 bases and J by 0 bases, with 14 bases left in between. The CDR3 contains 16 residues.

This clonotype has at least ten counts. The chain couples TRBV5-5 to TRBJ1-5, with D possibly TRBD1 on 5 matching bases. Trimming stripped 3 bases from V and 7 bases from J, with 20 bases between. The length of the CDR3 is 16 residues. Germline V gives CDR1 SGHKS, CDR2 YYEKEE (reference sequence). The CDR3 region has the DNA TGTGCCAGCAGCTCGACGGGGGGGAACCAGGACCAGCCCCAGCATTTT. This gives the protein CASSSTGGNQDQPQHF. The variable domain in full, with the rest retrieved from reference TRBV5-5 and TRBJ1-5, is DAGVTQSPTHLIKTRGQQVTLRCSPISGHKSVSWYQQVLGQGPQFIFQYYEKEERGRGNFPDRFSARQFPNYSSELNVNALLLGDSALYLCASSSTGGNQDQPQHFGDGTRLSIL.

This clonotype was seen many times. The chain is built from TRBV20-1 and TRBJ1-5; TRBD1 is a possible D gene (5 bases). Trimming removed 5 bases from V and 3 bases from J, with 11 bases in between. Germline CDR1 DFQATT, CDR2 SNEGSKA (reference sequence). The CDR3 has 13 amino acids. This CDR3 reads CSALDSPNQPQHF. In DNA, the CDR3 is TGCAGTGCTCTTGACAGCCCCAATCAGCCCCAGCATTTT.

In this sample, this clonotype turned up many times. The chain joins TRBV7-2 to TRBJ1-2; maybe TRBD1 (5 bases). The CDR3 runs to 12 residues. V lost 3 bases, J lost 8 bases, and 10 bases lay in between. Germline lookup yields CDR1 SGHTA and CDR2 FQGNSA. CDR3 residues: CASSLTARGYTF. The CDR3 bases are TGTGCCAGCAGCTTGACAGCGCGGGGCTACACCTTC.

This clonotype was detected many times. The chain links TRBV29-1 to TRBJ2-3; 8 bases are shared with TRBD1. J lost 2 bases, V lost 4 bases, and 8 bases had no gene match. The CDR3 has 15 residues. The germline gives CDR1 SQVTM, CDR2 ANQGSEA. The CDR3 loop is CSVAGGTGNTDTQYF. Here the CDR3 DNA reads TGCAGCGTTGCCGGCGGGACAGGTAACACAGATACGCAGTATTTT.

This chain uses TRBV20-1 with TRBJ2-1; D uncertain. The CDR3 contains 10 residues. The germline V gene encodes CDR1 DFQATT and CDR2 SNEGSKA (reference sequence). The V gene lost 5 bases and the J gene lost 9 bases, with 8 bases spanning the gap. CDR3 sequence: CSAGVAEQFF. The CDR3 DNA reads as TGCAGTGCTGGAGTGGCTGAGCAGTTCTTC.

This clonotype came up many times. The gene calls are TRBV5-1 and TRBJ1-2; no firm D call. V was clipped by 5 bases and J by 0 bases, with 8 bases between them. Per germline, CDR1 SGHRS and CDR2 YFSETQ. This CDR3 has 13 residues. The CDR3 sequence: CASRQTSNYGYTF. CDR3 coding DNA: TGCGCCAGCAGGCAGACGTCTAACTATGGCTACACCTTC.

This clonotype was seen repeatedly, ten times or more. J is TRBJ2-1 and V is TRBV7-2; TRBD1 might be the D (5 bases). Germline V gene sequence: CDR1 SGHTA, CDR2 FQGNSA. V shed 3 bases and J shed 0 bases, with 12 bases lying between them. The CDR3 runs to 16 residues. CDR3 in amino acids: CASSFPGSSSYNEQFF. As DNA, the CDR3 is TGTGCCAGCAGCTTTCCAGGGTCTAGCTCCTACAATGAGCAGTTCTTC.

J is TRBJ1-1 and V is TRBV4-1; 7 bases agree with TRBD1. Germline loops: CDR1 MGHRA, CDR2 YSYEKL. The CDR3 loop spans 13 amino acids. Germline trimming cut 1 base from V and 5 bases from J; bases unmatched to any gene: 1. CDR3 DNA: TGCGCCAGCAGCCAAGGACAGGGAACTGAAGCTTTCTTT. The encoded protein is CASSQGQGTEAFF.

This clonotype was seen many times. The chain is built from TRBV28 and TRBJ2-5; D unresolved. The ends were cut back, 5 bases at V and 1 base at J, with 8 bases in the middle. CDR1 MDHEN and CDR2 SYDVKM come from the germline V gene. The CDR3 contains 13 residues. The CDR3: CASSLNSQETQYF. In DNA, the CDR3 is TGTGCCAGCAGTCTCAACTCCCAAGAGACCCAGTACTTC.

In this sample, this clonotype turned up many times. This sequence joins TRBV24-1 and TRBJ1-2; 7 nucleotides agree with TRBD1. V lost 4 bases to trimming and J lost 8 bases; unmatched junction nucleotides: 6. CDR1 is KGHDR and CDR2 is SFDVKD in the germline V gene. The CDR3 has 13 amino acids. The CDR3 region is CATSDPGQRGYTF. CDR3 coding DNA: TGTGCCACCAGTGACCCGGGACAGAGAGGCTACACCTTC.

On this clonotype: A much bigger clone sits one base away, suggesting this may be a read error. The gene calls are TRBV20-1 and TRBJ1-4, with D possibly TRBD1 on 5 matching bases. From germline, CDR1 is DFQATT and CDR2 SNEGSKA (reference sequence). The CDR3 consists of 16 residues. V lost 0 bases to trimming and J lost 4 bases, with 15 bases between them. CDR3 residues: CSARDNLGRDNEKLFF. The CDR3 coding sequence is TGCAGTGCTAGAGATAACCTGGGACGCGATAATGAAAAACTGTTTTTT.

This clonotype was recorded many times. The CDR3 DNA follows: TGCAGTGCTTTCCCGACAGGGGGAATCATCGGGGAGCTGTTTTTT. Its protein is CSAFPTGGIIGELFF. The rearrangement links TRBV20-1 to TRBJ2-2, with 9 bases identical to TRBD1. The V gene's germline CDR1 is DFQATT and CDR2 SNEGSKA (reference sequence). The junction had 11 bases not matched to a gene; V was cut back by 5 bases and J by 7 bases. The CDR3 has 15 residues.

This clonotype occurred many times. A junction boundary mismatches the germline segment, possibly from a read error. This chain links TRBV7-9 with TRBJ1-2; possibly TRBD1 for D (6 bases). CDR3 length equals 13 residues. CDR1 is SEHNR, CDR2 FQNEAQ, per germline (reference sequence). The CDR3: CASSLAAGDGYTF. The CDR3 region has the DNA TGTGCCAGCAGCCTAGCGGCAGGGGATGGCTACACCTTC.